The following is a T cell receptor (beta chain) sequence with its context. The antigen is not known. V was cut by 2 bases and J by 4 bases, with 14 bases left in between. Looked up from germline, CDR1 is MNHEY and CDR2 is SVGAGI. This CDR3 contains 15 residues. It was RNA transcripts that yielded the amplified TCR beta CDR3 regions. The HTBI primer set drove a first-round RT-PCR of the TCR CDR3. TCRdb used MiXCR to reprocess the multiplex PCR reads, holding one entry per CDR3 protein. Here the sample spans about 420,000 distinct CDR3 sequences, around a sixth being singletons. This entry comes from a study of T cells in Graves' hyperthyroidism and ophthalmopathy. Fresh peripheral blood, more than 8 ml of it, supplied the PBMCs. Study findings and constraints: Ophthalmopathy was predicted by the model a median of about 6.5 months ahead of onset. Most thyroid clonotypes expanded above 0.001 were also detected in blood.

Material for sequencing was blood. The source of this sequence is a woman aged 18-29 years with Graves' hyperthyroidism. The V call is TRBV6-5, the J call TRBJ1-2; D not resolved. The CDR3 loop is CASSYDDGGSYGYTF. CDR3 coding DNA: TGTGCCAGCAGTTACGACGATGGCGGTTCCTATGGCTACACCTTC.